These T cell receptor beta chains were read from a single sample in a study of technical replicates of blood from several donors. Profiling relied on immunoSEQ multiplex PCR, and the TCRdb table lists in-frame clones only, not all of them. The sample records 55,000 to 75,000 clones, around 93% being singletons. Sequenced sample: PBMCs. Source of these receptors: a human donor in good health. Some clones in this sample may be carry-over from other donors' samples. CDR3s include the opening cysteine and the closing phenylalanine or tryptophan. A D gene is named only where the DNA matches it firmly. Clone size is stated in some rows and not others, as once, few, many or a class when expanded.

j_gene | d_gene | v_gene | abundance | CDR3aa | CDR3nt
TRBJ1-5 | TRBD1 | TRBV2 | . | CASNGQGASHQPQHF | TGTGCCAGCAATGGACAGGGGGCTTCGCATCAGCCCCAGCATTTT
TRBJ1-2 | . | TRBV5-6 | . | CASSSPNVDGYTF | TGTGCCAGCAGCTCTCCGAACGTAGATGGCTACACCTTC
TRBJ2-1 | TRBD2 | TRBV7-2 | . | CASSDSGSRQGEQFF | TGTGCCAGCAGCGATAGCGGGAGCCGACAAGGGGAGCAGTTCTTC
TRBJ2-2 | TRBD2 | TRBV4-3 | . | CASSQQGGSGELFF | TGCGCCAGCAGCCAACAAGGCGGGAGCGGGGAGCTGTTTTTT
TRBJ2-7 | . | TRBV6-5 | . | CASSSGSYEQYF | TGTGCCAGCAGTTCGGGCTCCTACGAGCAGTACTTC
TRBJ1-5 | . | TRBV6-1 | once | CASSEANNQPQHF | TGTGCCAGCAGTGAAGCTAATAATCAGCCCCAGCATTTT
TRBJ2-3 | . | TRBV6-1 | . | CASSGNRVRTDTQYF | TGTGCCAGCAGTGGAAACAGGGTTAGAACAGATACGCAGTATTTT
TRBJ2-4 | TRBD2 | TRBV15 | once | CATDGGSAKNIQYF | TGTGCCACCGACGGCGGGAGTGCCAAAAACATTCAGTACTTC
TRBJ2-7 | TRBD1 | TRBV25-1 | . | CASSLQGAVNEQYF | TGTGCCAGCAGTCTCCAGGGGGCCGTGAACGAGCAGTACTTC
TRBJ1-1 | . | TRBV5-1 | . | CATRVGDMNTEAFF | TGCGCCACCAGGGTGGGAGATATGAACACTGAAGCTTTCTTT
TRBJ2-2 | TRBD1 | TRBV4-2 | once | CASSRVEDRGDTGELFF | TGTGCCAGCAGCCGGGTCGAAGACAGGGGCGACACCGGGGAGCTGTTTTTT
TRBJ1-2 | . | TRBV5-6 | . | CASSFPPGRTYGYTF | TGTGCCAGCAGCTTCCCCCCCGGGAGGACCTATGGCTACACCTTC
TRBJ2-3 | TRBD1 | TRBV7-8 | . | CASSYLPGQGADTQYF | TGTGCCAGCAGCTATCTACCGGGACAGGGGGCAGATACGCAGTATTTT
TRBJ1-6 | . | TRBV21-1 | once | CASSKRGPLHF | TGTGCCAGCAGCAAAAGAGGGCCCCTCCACTTT
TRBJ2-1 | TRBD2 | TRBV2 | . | CASREREWMENNEQFF | TGTGCCAGCCGGGAGCGGGAGTGGATGGAGAACAATGAGCAGTTCTTC
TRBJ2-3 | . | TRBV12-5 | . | CASGLINTDTQYF | TGTGCTAGTGGTTTGATCAACACAGATACGCAGTATTTT
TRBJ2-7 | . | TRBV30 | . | CAWTVEKTGSLREQYF | TGTGCCTGGACAGTCGAAAAGACAGGTTCTCTGAGGGAGCAGTACTTC
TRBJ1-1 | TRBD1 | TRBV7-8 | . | CASSPGPDRGTEAFF | TGTGCCAGCAGCCCAGGACCCGACAGGGGGACTGAAGCTTTCTTT
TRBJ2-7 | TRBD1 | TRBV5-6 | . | CASSAGQGSLQYF | TGTGCCAGCAGCGCGGGACAGGGGTCGTTGCAGTACTTC
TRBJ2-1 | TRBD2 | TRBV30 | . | CAWSLAGSYNEQFF | TGTGCCTGGAGTTTAGCGGGAAGCTACAATGAGCAGTTCTTC
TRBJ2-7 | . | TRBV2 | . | CASSDLERSAYEQYF | TGTGCCAGCAGTGATCTCGAGCGGTCCGCCTACGAGCAGTACTTC
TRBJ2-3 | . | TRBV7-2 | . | CASSSERSTDTQYF | TGTGCCAGCAGCTCAGAGCGTAGCACAGATACGCAGTATTTT
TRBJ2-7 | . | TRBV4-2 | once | CASSQDRGAGPDEQYF | TGTGCCAGCAGCCAAGATCGAGGAGCTGGTCCGGACGAGCAGTACTTC
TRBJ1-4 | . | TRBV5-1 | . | CASSPETGWSEKLFF | TGCGCCAGCAGCCCCGAGACGGGGTGGAGTGAAAAACTGTTTTTT
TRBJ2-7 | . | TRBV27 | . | CASSFGTGEQYF | TGTGCCAGCAGTTTTGGCACGGGAGAGCAGTACTTC
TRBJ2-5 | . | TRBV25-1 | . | CASSEYIGPGEQYF | TGTGCCAGCAGTGAATATATTGGCCCAGGGGAACAGTACTTC
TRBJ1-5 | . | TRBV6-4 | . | CVSSDEGFNQPQHF | TGTGTCAGCAGTGACGAGGGATTCAATCAGCCCCAGCATTTT
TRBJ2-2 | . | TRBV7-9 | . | CASMPGELSTGELFF | TGTGCCAGCATGCCGGGGGAACTATCAACCGGGGAGCTGTTTTTT
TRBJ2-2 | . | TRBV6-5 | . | CASSYSRGAGTGELFF | TGTGCCAGCAGTTACTCGAGGGGCGCAGGGACAGGGGAGCTGTTTTTT
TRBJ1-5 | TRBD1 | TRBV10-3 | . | CAISESGTGNQPQHF | TGTGCCATCAGTGAGTCCGGGACAGGAAATCAGCCCCAGCATTTT
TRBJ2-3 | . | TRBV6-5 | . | CASRSSGLSDTQYF | TGTGCCAGCAGGAGCTCAGGGTTATCGGATACGCAGTATTTT
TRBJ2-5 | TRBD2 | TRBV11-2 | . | CASSSWTSGYQETQYF | TGTGCCAGCAGCTCCTGGACTAGCGGATACCAAGAGACCCAGTACTTC
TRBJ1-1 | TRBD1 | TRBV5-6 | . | CASSLSGGTEAFF | TGTGCCAGCAGCTTGTCAGGGGGCACTGAAGCTTTCTTT
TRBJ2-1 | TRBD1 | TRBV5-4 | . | CASSRTGGGGKQFF | TGTGCCAGCAGTCGGACAGGGGGCGGCGGGAAGCAGTTCTTC
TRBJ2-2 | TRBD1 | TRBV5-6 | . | CASSFWQGVNTGELFF | TGTGCCAGCAGCTTCTGGCAGGGGGTTAACACCGGGGAGCTGTTTTTT
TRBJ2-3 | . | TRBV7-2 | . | CASSPPGDTQYF | TGTGCCAGCAGCCCACCCGGGGATACGCAGTATTTT
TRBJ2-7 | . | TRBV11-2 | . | CASSLDPSSYEQYF | TGTGCCAGCAGCTTAGATCCGAGCTCCTACGAGCAGTACTTC
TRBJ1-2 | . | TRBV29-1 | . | CSGVPIQDNYGYTF | TGCAGCGGTGTCCCGATCCAGGATAACTATGGCTACACCTTC
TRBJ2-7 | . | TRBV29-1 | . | CSVAYSRTYEQYF | TGCAGCGTTGCTTACAGCCGTACCTACGAGCAGTACTTC
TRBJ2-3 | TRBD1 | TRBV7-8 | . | CASSFEGAPPDTQYF | TGTGCCAGCAGCTTCGAGGGGGCCCCACCAGATACGCAGTATTTT
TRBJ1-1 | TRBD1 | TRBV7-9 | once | CASSSNRGNTEAFF | TGTGCCAGCAGCTCCAACAGGGGGAACACTGAAGCTTTCTTT
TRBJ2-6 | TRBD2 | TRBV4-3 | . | CASSYTSGTSGANVLTF | TGCGCCAGCAGTTACACTAGCGGGACCTCTGGGGCCAACGTCCTGACTTTC
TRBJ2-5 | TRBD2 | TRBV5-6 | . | CASSPEGLAGGLRQETQYF | TGTGCCAGCAGCCCCGAAGGGCTAGCGGGGGGGCTGAGACAAGAGACCCAGTACTTC
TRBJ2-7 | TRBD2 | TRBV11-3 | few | CASSRRGGLAGLSSYEQYF | TGTGCCAGCAGTCGTAGGGGGGGACTAGCGGGTTTAAGCTCCTACGAGCAGTACTTC
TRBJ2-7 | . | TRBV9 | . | CASSVDPEASYEQYF | TGTGCCAGCAGCGTAGACCCAGAGGCATCCTACGAGCAGTACTTC
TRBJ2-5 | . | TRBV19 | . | CASSIGRQETQYF | TGTGCCAGTAGTATAGGGAGGCAAGAGACCCAGTACTTC
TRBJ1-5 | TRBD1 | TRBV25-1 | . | CASEQGVSNQPQHF | TGTGCCAGCGAACAGGGGGTAAGCAATCAGCCCCAGCATTTT
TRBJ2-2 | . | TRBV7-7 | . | CASSPSGGAGELFF | TGTGCCAGCAGCCCAAGCGGAGGAGCCGGGGAGCTGTTTTTT
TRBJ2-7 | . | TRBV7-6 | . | CASSPDGREQYF | TGTGCCAGCAGCCCCGACGGGAGAGAGCAGTACTTC